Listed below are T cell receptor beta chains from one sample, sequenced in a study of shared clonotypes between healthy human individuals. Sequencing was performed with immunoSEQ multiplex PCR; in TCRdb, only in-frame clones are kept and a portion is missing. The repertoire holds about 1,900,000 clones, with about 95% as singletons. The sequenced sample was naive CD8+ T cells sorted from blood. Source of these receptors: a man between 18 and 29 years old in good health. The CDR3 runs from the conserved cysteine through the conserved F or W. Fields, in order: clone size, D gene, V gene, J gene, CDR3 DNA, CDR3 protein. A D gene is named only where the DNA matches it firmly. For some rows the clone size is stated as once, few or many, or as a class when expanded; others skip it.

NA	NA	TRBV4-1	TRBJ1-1	TGCGCCAGCAGCCAAGATCAAAACATTATGAACACTGAAGCTTTCTTT	CASSQDQNIMNTEAFF
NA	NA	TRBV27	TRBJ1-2	TGTGCCAGCAGTTTAATTCCTCGGGCAGGGGATTACTATGGCTACACCTTC	CASSLIPRAGDYYGYTF
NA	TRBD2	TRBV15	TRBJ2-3	TGTGCCACCAGCAGAGAACTAGCGGGAGGGATGTCAGATACGCAGTATTTT	CATSRELAGGMSDTQYF
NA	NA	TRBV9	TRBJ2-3	TGTGCCAGCAGCGCCAACATCGCAGATACGCAGTATTTT	CASSANIADTQYF
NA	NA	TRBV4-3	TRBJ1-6	TGCGCCAGCAGCCAAGCCTCAGGAGGGCCCCTCCACTTT	CASSQASGGPLHF
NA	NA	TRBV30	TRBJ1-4	TGTGCCTGGAGAGGACCAGGCGAGGAAGGTGAAAAACTGTTTTTT	CAWRGPGEEGEKLFF
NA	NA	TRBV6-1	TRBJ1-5	TGTGCCAGCAGAGTTTATCAGGGGACTGATCAGCCCCAGCATTTT	CASRVYQGTDQPQHF
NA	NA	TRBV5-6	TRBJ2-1	TGTGCCAGCAGAGTTGAGGGGGACTTTACGTACAATGAGCAGTTCTTC	CASRVEGDFTYNEQFF
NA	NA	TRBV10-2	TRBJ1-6	TGCGCCAGCAGTGAAGGGCTGAGAAATTCACCCCTCCACTTT	CASSEGLRNSPLHF
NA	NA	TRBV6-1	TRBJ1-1	TGTGCCAGCAGTGAAGCCCAACCTGAAGCTTTCTTT	CASSEAQPEAFF
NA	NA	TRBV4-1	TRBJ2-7	TGCGCCAGCAGCCAAGAGTCGACAGCCTACTACGAGCAGTACTTC	CASSQESTAYYEQYF
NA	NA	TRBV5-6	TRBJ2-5	TGTGCCAGCAGCTTGCGGTGGGAGGGGGAACAAGAGACCCAGTACTTC	CASSLRWEGEQETQYF
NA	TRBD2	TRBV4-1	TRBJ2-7	TGCGCCAGCAGCCAAGGGTTACTAGCGGGTACCTACGAGCAGTACTTC	CASSQGLLAGTYEQYF
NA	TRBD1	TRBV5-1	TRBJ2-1	TGCGCCAGCAGCTTGTGGACAGGGGGCCCGAGCTCCTACAATGAGCAGTTCTTC	CASSLWTGGPSSYNEQFF
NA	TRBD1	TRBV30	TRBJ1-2	TGTGCCTGGAGTGCTGGGGACAGGGGGCTCTATGGCTACACCTTC	CAWSAGDRGLYGYTF
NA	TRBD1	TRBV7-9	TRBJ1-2	TGTGCCAGCAGCTTAGGGGCAGGGGGCCACTATGGCTACACCTTC	CASSLGAGGHYGYTF
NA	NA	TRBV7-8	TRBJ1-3	TGTGCCAGCAGCTTAGAGGCTCACGCCGGCTCTGGAAACACCATATATTTT	CASSLEAHAGSGNTIYF
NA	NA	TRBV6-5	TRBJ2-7	TGTGCCAGCAGTTACCAGTATATGGGCGAGCAGTACTTC	CASSYQYMGEQYF
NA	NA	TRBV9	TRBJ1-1	TGTGCCAGCAGCGGGGGTACGGCGGACGACACTGAAGCTTTCTTT	CASSGGTADDTEAFF
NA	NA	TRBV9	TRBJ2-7	TGTGCCAGCAGCGAGAAGGCCTCCTACGAGCAGTACTTC	CASSEKASYEQYF
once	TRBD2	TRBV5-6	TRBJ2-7	TGTGCCAGCAGCTTGCGGCCTAGCGGGAATGACGAGCAGTACTTC	CASSLRPSGNDEQYF
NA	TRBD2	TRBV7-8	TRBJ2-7	TGTGCCAGCAGCGGGTGGCGGGAGGTCGGCGACGAGCAGTACTTC	CASSGWREVGDEQYF
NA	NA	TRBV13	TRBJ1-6	TGTGCCAGCAGTTGGACTAATTCACCCCTCCACTTT	CASSWTNSPLHF
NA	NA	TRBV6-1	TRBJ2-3	TGTGCCAGCAGTGGGGAGTTGACATTCCTCAGCACAGATACGCAGTATTTT	CASSGELTFLSTDTQYF
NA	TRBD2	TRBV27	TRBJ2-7	TGTGCCAGCAGTTTATCGGGACTAGACCAATACGAGCAGTACTTC	CASSLSGLDQYEQYF
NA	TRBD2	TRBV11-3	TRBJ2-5	TGTGCCAGCAGCGAAGGGACTACAGAGACCCAGTACTTC	CASSEGTTETQYF
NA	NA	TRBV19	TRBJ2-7	TGTGCCAGTAGTAGTACTCCGGGACCCAGGCCCTACTACGAGCAGTACTTC	CASSSTPGPRPYYEQYF
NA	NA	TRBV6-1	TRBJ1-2	TGTGCCAGCAGTGAAGATCGGGTGACGGCCCTTTTCTATGGCTACACCTTC	CASSEDRVTALFYGYTF
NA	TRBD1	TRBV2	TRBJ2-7	TGTGCCAGCAGGGAGACAGGGTCCGAGCAGTACTTC	CASRETGSEQYF
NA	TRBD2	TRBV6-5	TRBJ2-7	TGTGCCAGCAGTGGCGGGGGAGCCCTCTACGAGCAGTACTTC	CASSGGGALYEQYF
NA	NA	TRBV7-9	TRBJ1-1	TGTGCCAGCAGCCCCCCGGGGCCTGAAGCTTTCTTT	CASSPPGPEAFF
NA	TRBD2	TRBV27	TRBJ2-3	TGTGCCAGCAGTTTATCAGCGGGAGGGCGGCCAGATACGCAGTATTTT	CASSLSAGGRPDTQYF
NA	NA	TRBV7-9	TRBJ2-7	TGTGCCAGCGGTTGGGGGGCCGGGTTCTACGAGCAGTACTTC	CASGWGAGFYEQYF
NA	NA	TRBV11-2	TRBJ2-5	TGTGCCAGCTCGCCACCGTACCAAGAGACCCAGTACTTC	CASSPPYQETQYF
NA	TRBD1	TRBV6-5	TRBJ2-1	TGTGCCAGCAGCTTAAATCGGGACAGCTACAATGAGCAGTTCTTC	CASSLNRDSYNEQFF
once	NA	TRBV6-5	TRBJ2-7	TGTGCCAGCAGTTCTCCGGGGTCCAGGAACGAGCAGTACTTC	CASSSPGSRNEQYF
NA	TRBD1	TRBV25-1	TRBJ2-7	TGTGCCAGCAGTGACCCGGGACAGGGTTCCTACGAGCAGTACTTC	CASSDPGQGSYEQYF
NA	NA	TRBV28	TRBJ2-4	TGTGCCAGCAGCTTCAGAGGAATAGCCAAAAACATTCAGTACTTC	CASSFRGIAKNIQYF
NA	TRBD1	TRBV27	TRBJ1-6	TGTGCCAGCAGTTTGTTGACAGGGTCTCCCTATAATTCACCCCTCCACTTT	CASSLLTGSPYNSPLHF
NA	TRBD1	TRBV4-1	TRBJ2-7	TGCGCCAGCAGCCAATCCCAGGGGGCTCTTTTCGAGCAGTACTTC	CASSQSQGALFEQYF
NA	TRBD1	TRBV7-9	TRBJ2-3	TGTGCCAGCAGCCTGACAGGGAGCACAGATACGCAGTATTTT	CASSLTGSTDTQYF
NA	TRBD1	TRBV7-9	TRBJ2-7	TGTGCCAGCAGCCCCGGGACAGCTCTGACCTACGAGCAGTACTTC	CASSPGTALTYEQYF
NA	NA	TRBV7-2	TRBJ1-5	TGTGCCAGCAGCTACACACAGGGTCAGCCCCAGCATTTT	CASSYTQGQPQHF
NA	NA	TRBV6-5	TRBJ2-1	TGTGCCAGCAGTTACACAGGAGGGGACAATGAGCAGTTCTTC	CASSYTGGDNEQFF
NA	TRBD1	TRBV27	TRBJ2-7	TGTGCCAGCAGCACCGCGGACAGGGGGCTTTACGAGCAGTACTTC	CASSTADRGLYEQYF
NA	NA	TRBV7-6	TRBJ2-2	TGTGCCAGCAGCTCTTCGGGCGGCCTACTCAACACCGGGGAGCTGTTTTTT	CASSSSGGLLNTGELFF
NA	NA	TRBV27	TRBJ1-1	TGTGCCAGCAGTCTATACCGTCCGGGGGTGGGGAATTTGAACACTGAAGCTTTCTTT	CASSLYRPGVGNLNTEAFF
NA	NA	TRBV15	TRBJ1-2	TGTGCCACCCTACCTGGTGGGTTAGCTAACTATGGCTACACCTTC	CATLPGGLANYGYTF
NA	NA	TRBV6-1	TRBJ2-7	TGTGCCAGCAGGGGGTGGGAGGATGGGCCTAACGAGCAGTACTTC	CASRGWEDGPNEQYF
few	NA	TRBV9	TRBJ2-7	TGTGCCAGCAGCGTAGGGGCGTCCTCCTACGAGCAGTACTTC	CASSVGASSYEQYF
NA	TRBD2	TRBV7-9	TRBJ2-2	TGTGCCAGCAGCCAGGCCCTAGCGGGGGTTCACGGGGAGCTGTTTTTT	CASSQALAGVHGELFF
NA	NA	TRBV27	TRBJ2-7	TGTGCCAGCAGTGAGACGGGGCCCCTACTCTACGAGCAGTACTTC	CASSETGPLLYEQYF
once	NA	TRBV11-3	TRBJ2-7	TGTGCCAGCAGCCCTGTGGCGGGGGCGGCGCAGTACTTC	CASSPVAGAAQYF
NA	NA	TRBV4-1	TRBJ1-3	TGCGCCAGCAGCCAGGGACGGGGTAGGGAGGCTGGAAACACCATATATTTT	CASSQGRGREAGNTIYF
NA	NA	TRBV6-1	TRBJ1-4	TGTGCCAGCAGTGGAACCCGGACGGGGGCACTAGGGGAAAAACTGTTTTTT	CASSGTRTGALGEKLFF
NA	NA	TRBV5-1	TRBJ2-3	TGCGCCAGCAGCGGTGCGGCCGGGGAAAATACGCAGTATTTT	CASSGAAGENTQYF
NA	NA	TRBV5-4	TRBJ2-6	TGTGCCAGCAGCTTTGGGGCTGGGGCCAACGTCCTGACTTTC	CASSFGAGANVLTF